This entry describes one T cell receptor beta chain. Measured with immunoSEQ multiplex PCR; TCRdb has only the in-frame clones, and not every one. The table includes tens of thousands of clones, 85% to 95% detected once. The data derive from a study of cytomegalovirus exposure and HLA in healthy donors. The donors were members of the validation cohort comprising about 130 subjects, separate from the roughly 640-subject first cohort. Sequencing used PBMCs. This TCR came from a woman aged 18 to 35 in good health and CMV-seronegative.

The CDR3 DNA reads as TGTGCCCCCCTCAAAGAAGGAGCTTGGCGAGCTTTCTTT. It specifies CAPLKEGAWRAFF. The chain is built from TRBV30 and TRBJ1-1, with D unclear. CDR3 length: 13 amino acids. The germline V gene has CDR1 GTSNPN and CDR2 SVGIG (reference sequence). Trimming stripped 8 bases from V and 10 bases from J, with 23 bases between.